This T cell receptor (beta chain) was found in a study of technical replicates of blood from a handful of donors. The data were produced by immunoSEQ multiplex PCR, yet TCRdb's version contains in-frame clones alone and is incomplete. The sample consists of about 97,000 clones, about 95% of them appearing once. The CDR3 totals 15 residues. After removal of 2 bases from V and 3 bases from J, the junction contained 3 bases not matched to a gene. Germline V gene data show CDR1 as SGHTA and CDR2 as FQGNSA. The sequence was collected from a human donor in good health. What was sequenced was T cells isolated from PBMCs. The rearrangement links TRBV7-2 to TRBJ1-5, with TRBD1 matching 8 bases. DNA of the CDR3: TGTGCCAGCAGCTTAAGGACAGGGTCCAATCAGCCCCAGCATTTT. Residues: CASSLRTGSNQPQHF. Full variable domain (rest looked up from reference TRBV7-2 and TRBJ1-5): GAGVSQSPSNKVTEKGKDVELRCDPISGHTALYWYRQSLGQGLEFLIYFQGNSAPDKSGLPSDRFSAERTGGSVSTLTIQRTQQEDSAVYLCASSLRTGSNQPQHFGDGTRLSIL.